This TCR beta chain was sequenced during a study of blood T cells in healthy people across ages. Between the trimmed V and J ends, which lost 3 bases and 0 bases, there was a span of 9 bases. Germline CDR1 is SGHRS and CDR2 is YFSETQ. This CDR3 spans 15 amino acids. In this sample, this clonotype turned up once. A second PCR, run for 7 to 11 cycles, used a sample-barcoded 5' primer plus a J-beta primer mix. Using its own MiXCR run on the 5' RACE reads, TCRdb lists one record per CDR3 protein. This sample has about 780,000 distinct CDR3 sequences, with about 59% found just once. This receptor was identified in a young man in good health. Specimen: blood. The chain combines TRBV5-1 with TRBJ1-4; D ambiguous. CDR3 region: CASSSNTATNEKLFF. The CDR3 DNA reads TGCGCCAGCAGCTCAAACACGGCAACTAATGAAAAACTGTTTTTT.